A selection of T cell receptor beta chains follows, all from one sample in a study of yellow fever vaccine responses in identical twins. TCRdb re-called the RT-PCR reads with MiXCR, one entry per CDR3 protein. The sample comprises approximately 2,500 distinct CDR3 sequences, 80% to 90% of which are singletons, and roughly 4.2% rests with the top ten. The input for sequencing was T cells from blood (PBMCs), unsorted or a sorted subset (not recorded which), taken before or after yellow fever vaccination (not recorded which). Every receptor here comes from a woman younger than 35 who received the yellow fever vaccine. Each CDR3 is given with its conserved first and last residue. A D gene is named only where the DNA matches it firmly. Clone size is stated in some rows and not others, as once, few, many or a class when expanded.

v_gene,d_gene,abundance,j_gene,len,CDR3aa,CDR3nt
TRBV11-1,NA,once,TRBJ2-3,13,CASSRDSTDTQYF,TGTGCCAGCAGCCGGGACAGCACAGATACGCAGTATTTT
TRBV11-3,TRBD1,NA,TRBJ2-2,16,CASSSLQGGMAGELFF,TGTGCCAGCAGCTCGCTACAGGGGGGAATGGCCGGGGAGCTGTTTTTT
TRBV6-2/TRBV6-3,NA,NA,TRBJ2-7,14,CASSYSIQGYEQYF,TGTGCCAGCAGTTACTCGATACAGGGCTACGAGCAGTACTTC
TRBV10-1,TRBD2,NA,TRBJ2-7,17,CASSELRASGASYEQYF,TGCGCCAGCAGTGAGTTGAGGGCTAGCGGGGCGTCCTACGAGCAGTACTTC
TRBV12-3/TRBV12-4,TRBD1,once,TRBJ2-7,15,CASSLGPGQGYEQYF,TGTGCCAGCAGTTTAGGACCGGGACAGGGCTACGAGCAGTACTTC
TRBV10-3,NA,NA,TRBJ2-7,14,CAISERGDSYEQYF,TGTGCCATCAGTGAGCGTGGGGACTCCTACGAGCAGTACTTC
TRBV4-3,TRBD1,NA,TRBJ2-7,15,CASSNRGQGDYEQYF,TGCGCCAGCAGCAACAGGGGACAGGGGGACTACGAGCAGTACTTC
TRBV7-9,NA,NA,TRBJ2-5,12,CASSPLAETQYF,TGTGCCAGCAGCCCACTGGCGGAGACCCAGTACTTC
TRBV11-3,TRBD2,NA,TRBJ2-1,15,CASSPGLAVNNEQFF,TGTGCCAGCAGCCCCGGACTAGCGGTCAACAATGAGCAGTTCTTC
TRBV3-1,NA,NA,TRBJ2-7,17,CASSQSSGGVQSAEQYF,TGTGCCAGCAGTCAGAGTTCCGGCGGGGTTCAGTCGGCCGAGCAGTACTTC
TRBV4-2,NA,NA,TRBJ1-1,15,CASSQVGVMNTEAFF,TGTGCCAGCAGCCAAGTTGGCGTTATGAACACTGAAGCTTTCTTT
TRBV28,NA,NA,TRBJ1-4,13,CASSFGYNEKLFF,TGTGCCAGCAGTTTCGGCTATAATGAAAAACTGTTTTTT
TRBV4-1,TRBD2,once,TRBJ2-3,16,CASSARTSGYTDTQYF,TGCGCCAGCAGCGCCCGGACTAGCGGTTATACAGATACGCAGTATTTT
TRBV28,TRBD2,NA,TRBJ2-5,14,CASSHSGRARLQYF,TGTGCCAGCAGCCATAGCGGGAGGGCAAGACTCCAGTACTTC
TRBV29-1,TRBD1,NA,TRBJ2-1,14,CSVPTGGGGNEQFF,TGCAGCGTCCCCACAGGGGGCGGTGGCAATGAGCAGTTCTTC
TRBV15,NA,NA,TRBJ2-3,14,CATSRDRRPHTQYF,TGTGCCACCAGCAGAGATCGCCGACCCCATACGCAGTATTTT
TRBV11-1,NA,NA,TRBJ2-1,15,CASSYEGIKLNEQFF,TGTGCCAGCAGCTACGAGGGGATCAAACTGAATGAGCAGTTCTTC
TRBV15,NA,NA,TRBJ1-2,13,CATRQGLNYGYTF,TGTGCCACCAGGCAGGGGCTTAACTATGGCTACACCTTC
TRBV10-1,NA,NA,TRBJ2-7,14,CASSGGGPGNEQYF,TGCGCCAGCAGTGGTGGTGGGCCGGGCAACGAGCAGTACTTC
TRBV10-3,TRBD1,NA,TRBJ2-7,13,CAISRQGGYEQYF,TGTGCCATCAGTCGACAGGGTGGCTACGAGCAGTACTTC
TRBV7-8,NA,NA,TRBJ1-4,16,CASSLINRRVNEKLFF,TGTGCCAGCAGCTTAATTAATCGCAGGGTTAATGAAAAACTGTTTTTT
TRBV15,TRBD2,NA,TRBJ2-7,15,CATSKDGGIAYEQYF,TGTGCCACCAGCAAGGACGGGGGGATTGCCTACGAGCAGTACTTC
TRBV7-1,TRBD2,NA,TRBJ2-1,15,CASSPGTSDYNEQFF,TGTGCCAGCAGCCCTGGGACTAGCGACTACAATGAGCAGTTCTTC
TRBV11-2,NA,NA,TRBJ2-7,13,CASSSPMGYEQYF,TGTGCCAGCAGCTCCCCGATGGGCTACGAGCAGTACTTC